This entry concerns a single TCR beta chain. No antigen is known for it. Per-base quality was not reported, and no clone a single base away is much larger than it. This entry is derived from a study of vaccination and CD4 T cells after COVID-19 (dated by TCRdb to 2022 to 2024). At the level of the whole study: Convalescent patients had a positive SARS-CoV-2 result on nasal swab PCR, and of these patients, nine had mild disease and one had severe disease. Culture stimuli were overlapping spike peptide pools from SARS-CoV-2 and from the common cold coronaviruses HCoV-NL63, HCoV-OC43 and HCoV-229E. Six males and four females were included in the convalescent cohort, with two Hispanic individuals, seven Caucasians, two Asians and one multiracial person represented. Post-vaccine blood samples were collected a median of approximately 72 days after the second vaccine dose, ranging from about 12 to 241 days. In approximately ten COVID-19 convalescent patients and 4 infection-naive healthy vaccine recipients, the spike-specific CD4+ TCR repertoire before mRNA vaccination was compared with the repertoire after mRNA vaccination. Participants received two doses of either the Pfizer-BioNTech BNT162b2 vaccine (n=8) or the Moderna mRNA-1273 vaccine (n=2). Post-COVID blood samples from convalescent patients were collected a median of 101 days after diagnosis, with a range of roughly 35 to 161 days. As controls, cultures received a CEFX viral epitope pool (the positive control), an HIV-1 Nef peptide pool (the negative control), or no peptide at all. What the authors observed across the whole study: In convalescent patients, nearly all vaccine-specific clones (304 of 307) were found to be mono-reactive for SARS-CoV-2 spike rather than cross-reactive with common cold coronaviruses. Among the post-vaccine SARS-CoV-2-reactive clones in convalescent patients, a median approximately 90% showed up only after vaccination, which suggests vaccine-specific priming. The study included relatively few convalescent patients and did not analyze early timepoints after natural infection. An increase in the median number of SARS-CoV-2-reactive clonotypes from 20 to 25 after infection to approximately 41 after vaccination was observed, but the change was not found to be significant.

The library was prepared using PCR. At the Johns Hopkins FTIC core, DNA from the cultured CD4+ T cells underwent TCR sequencing with the Oncomine TCR Beta short-read assay. The QIAamp micro DNA kit was used to extract genomic DNA from the cultured CD4+ T cells. Oncomine TCR Beta libraries from cultured CD4+ T cells were pooled with unique dual indexes and sequenced on an Illumina iSeq 100. From the authors' description of their analysis: Non-productive sequences were removed, and CDR3s not starting with C, not ending with F or W, or shorter than 7 amino acids were discarded. The MANAFEST web application identified antigen-specific clonotypes by comparing peptide-stimulated wells against reference wells and other culture wells. For a clone to be called positive, the clone needed an FDR below 0.05, an odds ratio above 5, and a productive frequency above 0.1% in at least two of three replicate wells. Clonotypes that were significantly expanded in both SARS-CoV-2 spike wells and at least one common cold coronavirus spike condition were defined as cross-reactive. CDR3 homology was assessed with Levenshtein distances (stringdist) and unrooted phylogenetic trees (ape) in R version 3.6.1. In-frame beta chains were kept once TCRdb had trimmed the public reads at Q25 with fastp and called clones with MiXCR. Under each unique CDR3 protein, matching rows form one entry showing the most common genes and DNA. The V and J calls follow TCRdb's processing rather than the paper's. This sample comprises about 16,000 distinct CDR3 sequences, under 65% of them detected only once. The top ten clonotypes cover roughly 3.6% of the sample.

The sample's treatment or condition label is to be understood as: roughly nine-day PBMC culture with coronavirus spike peptide pools or control peptides (ViraFEST assay). The ViraFEST assay, used in the study, expanded antigen-specific T cells with peptide pools and then identified the expanded clonotypes through TCR sequencing. The positive SARS-CoV-2 PCR tests of the convalescent patients were dated from March to December 2020, before the Alpha, Beta and Delta variants emerged in the United States. PBMCs were cultured at roughly 1.9 million per well in IMDM supplemented with approximately 5% human AB serum and 9.5 to 10 IU/ml IL-2, with approximately 10 ug/ml peptide pools added. Half of the culture medium was replaced with fresh IL-2-containing medium on days 3 and 7. CD4+ T cells were isolated after around 11 days of culture through negative selection using the EasySep CD4+ T cell isolation kit. Ficoll-Paque Plus gradient centrifugation was used to isolate PBMCs from whole blood, and the isolated PBMCs were then either used fresh or cryopreserved at -140C. Triplicate wells were generally used for each culture condition.

In the germline V gene (reference sequence), CDR1 corresponds to LNHDA and CDR2 to SQIVND. The CDR3 starts with the cysteine, ends with the phenylalanine, and has 17 residues. Left in the record is the CDR3 DNA by itself, 51 bases read in frame from the first base. The junction shows trimming of 6 bases on V and 4 bases on J, and the gene matches do not reach 16 bases of it. The sequence links TRBV19 to TRBJ1-2; TRBD1 lines up with 8 middle nucleotides. This sample comprised CD4+ T cells from blood, cultured in vitro, obtained before SARS-CoV-2 vaccination. The clonotype was recovered from a human donor who had recovered from COVID-19. The CDR3 region: CASREIPPGTGSYGYTF. The DNA sequence is given as TGTGCCAGTAGAGAGATTCCCCCCGGGACAGGCTCCTATGGCTACACCTTC.